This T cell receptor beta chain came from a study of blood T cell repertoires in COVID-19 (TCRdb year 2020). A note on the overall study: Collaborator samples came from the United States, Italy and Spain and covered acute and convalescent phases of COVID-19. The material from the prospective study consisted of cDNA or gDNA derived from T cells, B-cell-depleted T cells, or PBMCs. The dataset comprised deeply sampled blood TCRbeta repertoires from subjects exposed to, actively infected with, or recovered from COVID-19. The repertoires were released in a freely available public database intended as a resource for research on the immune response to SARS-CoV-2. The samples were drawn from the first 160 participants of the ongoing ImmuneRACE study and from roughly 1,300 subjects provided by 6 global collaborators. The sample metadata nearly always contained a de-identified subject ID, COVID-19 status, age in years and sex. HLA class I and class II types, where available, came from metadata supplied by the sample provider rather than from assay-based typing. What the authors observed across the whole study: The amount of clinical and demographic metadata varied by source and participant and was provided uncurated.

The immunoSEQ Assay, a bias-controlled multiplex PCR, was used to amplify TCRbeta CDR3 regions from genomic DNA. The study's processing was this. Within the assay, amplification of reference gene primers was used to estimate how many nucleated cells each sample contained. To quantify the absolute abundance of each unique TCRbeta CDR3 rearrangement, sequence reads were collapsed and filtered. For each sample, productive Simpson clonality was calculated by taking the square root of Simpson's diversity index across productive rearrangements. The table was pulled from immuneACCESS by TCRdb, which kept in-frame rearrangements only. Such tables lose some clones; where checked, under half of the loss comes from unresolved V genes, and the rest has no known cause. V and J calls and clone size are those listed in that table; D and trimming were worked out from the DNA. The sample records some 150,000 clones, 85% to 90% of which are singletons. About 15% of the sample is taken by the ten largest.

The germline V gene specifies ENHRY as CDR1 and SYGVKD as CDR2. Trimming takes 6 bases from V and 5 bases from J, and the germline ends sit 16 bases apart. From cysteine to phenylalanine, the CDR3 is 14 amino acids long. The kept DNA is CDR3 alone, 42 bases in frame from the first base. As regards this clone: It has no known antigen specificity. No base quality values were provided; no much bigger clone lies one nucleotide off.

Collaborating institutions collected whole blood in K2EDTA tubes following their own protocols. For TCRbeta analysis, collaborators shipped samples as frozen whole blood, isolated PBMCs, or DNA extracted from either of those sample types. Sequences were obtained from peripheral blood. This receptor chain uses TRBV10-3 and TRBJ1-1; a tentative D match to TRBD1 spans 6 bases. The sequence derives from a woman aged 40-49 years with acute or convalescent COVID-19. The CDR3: CAIREEGRGTEAFF. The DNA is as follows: TGTGCCATCAGGGAGGAAGGCAGGGGTACTGAAGCTTTCTTT.